This record concerns one T cell receptor beta chain sequence. Its antigen is as yet unknown. Libraries of TCR beta were made from approximately 2.2 micrograms of genomic DNA that came from cryopreserved PBMCs. J was trimmed by 7 bases and V by 4 bases; bases with no gene match: 4. The CDR3 is 14 residues long. The germline V gene encodes CDR1 SGHNT and CDR2 YENEEA. TCRdb's table, derived via immunoSEQ multiplex PCR, lists solely in-frame clones and lacks some. Among about 25,000 clones listed, about 82% were seen once. These data originate in a study of cytotoxic CD8 clonotypes in ibrutinib-treated CLL. Study-wide context: The study included 11 relapsed/refractory and more than 14 treatment-naive patients; fewer than 18 had IGHV unmutated disease.

Study-level findings and limits: The clonality went up when patients responded to ibrutinib and dropped back toward baseline at progression.

This material consisted of PBMCs, taken after 24 months of ibrutinib treatment. V and J are TRBV11-3 and TRBJ1-6; 7 bases are a match to TRBD1. The TCR was taken from a human donor with chronic lymphocytic leukemia. Written as DNA, the CDR3 is TGTGCCAGCAGCTCGGGACAGTCCAATTCACCCCTCCACTTT. Amino acids: CASSSGQSNSPLHF.